Listed below are T cell receptor beta chains from one sample, sequenced in a study of blood T cell repertoires in COVID-19. Produced via immunoSEQ multiplex PCR; TCRdb's table is partial and in-frame only. The sample yields roughly 200,000 clones, more than 65% seen once. The specimen sequenced was peripheral blood. The receptors come from a human donor in a cohort sampled during active COVID-19. The CDR3 runs from the conserved cysteine through the conserved F or W.

TRBV7-2 | CASSQSWLAGYEQYF
TRBV27 | CASRQGEAYGYTF
TRBV30 | CACIQGQPNEKLFF
TRBV7-9 | CASSSGTSGFYEQYF
TRBV29-1 | CSSPGLAGGGAKNIQYF
TRBV27 | CASSWTSGRGDEQYF
TRBV10-2 | CASSDPGTDYEQYF
TRBV28 | CASSLWAGEGKLFF
TRBV5-1 | CASSSEVGFYGYTF
TRBV12-5 | CASGLGPGLVNEQFF
TRBV18 | CASSPSGTVSGNTIYF
TRBV14 | CASSQVYNSPLHF
TRBV13 | CASSSGTSGRAHSYEQYF
TRBV6-6 | CASSQGGTNQPQHF
TRBV18 | CASSPGWLAGPRNEQFF
TRBV19 | CASSSNRLLSYNEQFF
TRBV5-1 | CASSLRSSNRQTAYEQYF
TRBV13 | CASSSSRWREGTDTQYF
TRBV6-5 | CASSYSRQGSQPQHF
TRBV18 | CASSPGQVEAFF
TRBV6-6 | CASSDTGGGETQYF
TRBV3-1/TRBV3-2 | CASSTRRGTGANVLTF
TRBV30 | CAWRVQGRTDTQYF
TRBV19 | CASSLPGQEYQETQYF
TRBV11-3 | CASSLNRYSGEQYF
TRBV5-1 | CASSLASTDTQYF
TRBV18 | CASSPLDRGQGGELFF
TRBV4-2 | CASSQRETQYF
TRBV19 | CASSPGSVAGEQYF
TRBV11-2 | CASSSRGDNSPLHF
TRBV28 | CASSLTWGQGINQPQHF
TRBV5-4 | CASSPLGTSNNEQFF
TRBV18 | CASSPPVTGTGDFDTQYF
TRBV4-1 | CASSQVRDRPRYGYTF
TRBV6-5 | CASRPTGGYGYTF
TRBV29-1 | CSVGEGAHEQYF
TRBV9 | CASSVEPTFSGNTIYF
TRBV24-1 | CATSKGGTLAGGSYEQYF
TRBV29-1 | CSAGTGDQPQHF
TRBV23-1 | CASSQYLASGIPKQYF
TRBV27 | CASSLAGKFQPQHF
TRBV28 | CASSSTRLAGDETQYF
TRBV5-1 | CASSFDGHNQPQHF
TRBV6-5 | CASRPLGPLGEQYF
TRBV30 | CAWRGQGGSDVENSPLHF